The rows below give T cell receptor beta chains drawn from one sample of a study of cytomegalovirus exposure and HLA in healthy donors. The table came from immunoSEQ multiplex PCR; TCRdb's copy has only in-frame clones and leaves some out. Here the sample spans 98,000 or so clones, around 80% being singletons. Sequencing used PBMCs. All receptors derive from a woman between 18 and 30 years old in good health and CMV-seropositive. Both conserved end residues are part of each CDR3. Fields, in order: J gene, D gene, V gene, clone size, CDR3 protein, CDR3 DNA. D genes are given only for firm matches. Clone size is given for some rows only: seen once, a few or many times, or a class if the clone is expanded.

>TRBJ2-1|-|TRBV9|-
CASSVAGSSNEQFF
TGTGCCAGCAGCGTAGCCGGGAGTAGCAATGAGCAGTTCTTC
>TRBJ1-4|-|TRBV28|-
CASSLHLSANEKLFF
TGTGCCAGCAGTTTACACCTCTCAGCTAATGAAAAACTGTTTTTT
>TRBJ2-1|TRBD2|TRBV7-9|-
CASSLDPSGYNEQFF
TGTGCCAGCAGCTTAGATCCTAGCGGGTACAATGAGCAGTTCTTC
>TRBJ2-7|-|TRBV11-2|-
CASSLADLYEQYF
TGTGCCAGCAGCTTGGCAGACTTGTACGAGCAGTACTTC
>TRBJ1-2|-|TRBV10-3|-
CAIGTSNYGYTF
TGTGCCATCGGGACTTCTAACTATGGCTACACCTTC
>TRBJ1-2|-|TRBV29-1|-
CSVEDRGRLRGGYGYTF
TGCAGCGTTGAAGATCGAGGCAGGCTTAGGGGAGGCTATGGCTACACCTTC
>TRBJ2-1|-|TRBV7-9|-
CASSDPSGFYNEQFF
TGTGCCAGCAGCGACCCCAGCGGGTTTTACAATGAGCAGTTCTTC
>TRBJ1-2|-|TRBV19|-
CASHQGYGYTF
TGTGCCAGTCACCAGGGCTATGGCTACACCTTC
>TRBJ2-3|-|TRBV7-3|-
CASSFGTDTQYF
TGTGCCAGCAGCTTCGGCACAGATACGCAGTATTTT
>TRBJ2-1|-|TRBV7-9|-
CASSSILGDEQFF
TGTGCCAGCAGCTCGATTTTAGGGGATGAGCAGTTCTTC
>TRBJ2-7|TRBD1|TRBV7-9|-
CASSLDPGTGTYEQYF
TGTGCCAGCAGCTTAGACCCCGGGACAGGGACCTACGAGCAGTACTTC
>TRBJ1-1|-|TRBV7-3|-
CASSPSPGDPLGAFF
TGTGCCAGCAGCCCCTCCCCGGGGGACCCCCTGGGGGCTTTCTTT
>TRBJ1-2|TRBD1|TRBV18|-
CASSPPASGTGEYGYTF
TGTGCCAGCTCACCCCCAGCAAGCGGGACAGGGGAATATGGCTACACCTTC
>TRBJ2-7|TRBD1|TRBV6-1|-
CASSEASFTRGFSYEQYF
TGTGCCAGCAGTGAAGCCTCCTTTACCAGGGGGTTTTCCTACGAGCAGTACTTC
>TRBJ1-5|-|TRBV27|-
CASSPTGNQPQHF
TGTGCCAGCAGCCCAACAGGGAATCAGCCCCAGCATTTT
>TRBJ2-2|-|TRBV5-4|once
CASSLLAKNTGELFF
TGTGCCAGCAGCTTGTTAGCAAAAAACACCGGGGAGCTGTTTTTT
>TRBJ2-3|TRBD2|TRBV30|once
CAWSAAWTSGRTDTQYF
TGTGCCTGGAGTGCCGCCTGGACTAGCGGACGCACAGATACGCAGTATTTT
>TRBJ1-1|TRBD1|TRBV15|-
CATSKVRGQDEAFF
TGTGCCACCAGCAAAGTCAGGGGGCAAGATGAAGCTTTCTTT
>TRBJ1-3|-|TRBV28|-
CASSLWASGNTIYF
TGTGCCAGCAGTTTATGGGCTTCTGGAAACACCATATATTTT
>TRBJ2-1|TRBD2|TRBV28|few
CASRTGTSVNEQFF
TGTGCCAGCAGAACCGGGACTAGCGTAAATGAGCAGTTCTTC
>TRBJ2-5|-|TRBV30|-
CAWREGPETQYF
TGTGCCTGGAGGGAGGGCCCGGAGACCCAGTACTTC
>TRBJ2-7|-|TRBV1|-
CTSSQDPSGSSYEQYF
TGCACCAGCAGCCAAGATCCCAGCGGGAGCTCCTACGAGCAGTACTTC
>TRBJ1-6|-|TRBV4-2|-
CASSQGATGLNNSPLHF
TGTGCCAGCAGCCAAGGGGCCACGGGACTGAATAATTCACCCCTCCACTTT
>TRBJ1-4|-|TRBV30|once
CAWSGGGTATNEKLFF
TGTGCCTGGAGTGGGGGCGGGACCGCAACTAATGAAAAACTGTTTTTT
>TRBJ2-7|-|TRBV30|-
CAWSVPPETYEQYF
TGTGCCTGGAGCGTACCGCCGGAGACCTACGAGCAGTACTTC
>TRBJ2-5|TRBD2|TRBV28|-
CASSIPGTSGSETQYF
TGTGCCAGCAGCATCCCGGGGACTAGCGGGAGCGAGACCCAGTACTTC
>TRBJ2-2|-|TRBV25-1|-
CASSEYAVRNTGELFF
TGTGCCAGCAGTGAATATGCGGTGCGGAACACCGGGGAGCTGTTTTTT
>TRBJ2-6|-|TRBV19|-
CASSIAGGKKANVLTF
TGTGCCAGTAGTATAGCCGGCGGCAAGAAGGCCAACGTCCTGACTTTC
>TRBJ1-5|-|TRBV18|-
CASSAAGLFRNQPQHF
TGTGCCAGCTCCGCTGCGGGGCTGTTCCGCAATCAGCCCCAGCATTTT
>TRBJ2-5|TRBD2|TRBV7-2|-
CASSLVAGLQETQYF
TGTGCCAGCAGCTTAGTAGCGGGCCTCCAAGAGACCCAGTACTTC
>TRBJ1-1|TRBD1|TRBV13|-
CASSWGTGDTEAFF
TGTGCCAGCAGCTGGGGGACAGGGGATACTGAAGCTTTCTTT
>TRBJ2-2|TRBD2|TRBV27|once
CASSRLAGVPGELFF
TGTGCCAGCAGCCGACTAGCGGGAGTCCCCGGGGAGCTGTTTTTT
>TRBJ2-3|-|TRBV13|few
CASSLGFDTQYF
TGTGCCAGCAGCTTAGGCTTTGATACGCAGTATTTT
>TRBJ1-5|TRBD1|TRBV4-1|-
CASSPRDLGTGDNQPQHF
TGCGCCAGCAGCCCCCGAGACCTGGGTACAGGGGACAATCAGCCCCAGCATTTT
>TRBJ2-7|-|TRBV10-2|few
CASSDLVARNEQYF
TGCGCCAGCAGTGATTTGGTGGCGCGGAACGAGCAGTACTTC
>TRBJ1-2|TRBD1|TRBV7-2|-
CASSLGQGAFGYTF
TGTGCCAGCAGCTTGGGACAGGGGGCGTTTGGCTACACCTTC
>TRBJ2-3|-|TRBV7-6|once
CASSLTLADTQYF
TGTGCCAGCAGCTTAACCCTAGCAGATACGCAGTATTTT
>TRBJ2-3|-|TRBV30|-
CAWTVADTQYF
TGTGCCTGGACCGTAGCCGATACGCAGTATTTT
>TRBJ2-7|-|TRBV7-8|-
CASSSLILGQTYEQYF
TGTGCCAGCAGCTCTCTCATCCTCGGACAGACCTACGAGCAGTACTTC
>TRBJ2-1|-|TRBV28|-
CASSFPGTRYNEQFF
TGTGCCAGCAGTTTCCCCGGGACTCGCTACAATGAGCAGTTCTTC
>TRBJ2-3|-|TRBV10-1|-
CASSDAPGSSDTQYF
TGCGCCAGCAGTGACGCGCCGGGAAGCTCAGATACGCAGTATTTT
>TRBJ2-4|-|TRBV5-4|-
CASSLEAASAKNIQYF
TGTGCCAGCAGCTTGGAAGCGGCCTCAGCCAAAAACATTCAGTACTTC
>TRBJ2-1|TRBD2|TRBV7-9|-
CASSSSLTSGTGDEQFF
TGTGCCAGCAGCTCCTCCCTGACTAGCGGGACAGGCGATGAGCAGTTCTTC
>TRBJ1-1|-|TRBV9|few
CASNYAGLNTEAFF
TGTGCCAGCAACTACGCAGGGTTGAACACTGAAGCTTTCTTT
>TRBJ1-3|TRBD1|TRBV5-1|-
CASSLRGPSGNTIYF
TGCGCCAGCAGCTTAAGGGGGCCCTCTGGAAACACCATATATTTT
>TRBJ2-5|TRBD2|TRBV19|-
CASSPGVAAGARETQYF
TGTGCCAGTAGCCCGGGGGTAGCGGCGGGAGCGCGAGAGACCCAGTACTTC
>TRBJ2-2|-|TRBV29-1|few
CSVRDRHTGELFF
TGCAGCGTGCGGGACAGACACACCGGGGAGCTGTTTTTT
>TRBJ2-3|-|TRBV2|-
CASKGTSSTDTQYF
TGTGCCAGCAAAGGGACTTCGAGCACAGATACGCAGTATTTT
>TRBJ2-1|TRBD2|TRBV7-2|-
CASSLDVLAGGFEQFF
TGTGCCAGCAGCTTAGATGTCCTAGCGGGAGGGTTTGAGCAGTTCTTC
>TRBJ1-6|-|TRBV10-3|-
CAISEQGGTYNSPLHF
TGTGCCATCAGTGAGCAGGGAGGGACATATAATTCACCCCTCCACTTT
>TRBJ1-5|-|TRBV28|-
CASSLTFGKGGNQPQHF
TGTGCCAGCAGTTTAACATTCGGGAAGGGTGGCAATCAGCCCCAGCATTTT
>TRBJ1-2|TRBD1|TRBV10-3|-
CAISDRGQGDYGYTF
TGTGCCATCAGTGACCGGGGACAGGGGGACTATGGCTACACCTTC
>TRBJ2-1|TRBD2|TRBV5-4|-
CASSFSPTASGSRGEQFF
TGTGCCAGCAGCTTTTCTCCGACTGCTAGCGGGAGTAGGGGTGAGCAGTTCTTC